This record concerns one T cell receptor (beta chain) sequence. Sequenced by immunoSEQ multiplex PCR; TCRdb stores in-frame clones only, minus some. The table has 110,000 or so clones, about 85% seen once. These data are taken from a study of blood T cell repertoires in COVID-19. Study-level background: In each case, the material was cDNA or gDNA derived from T cells, B-cell-depleted T cells, or PBMCs.

This TCR was recovered from a man in his forties with acute or convalescent COVID-19. Input material: peripheral blood.

The CDR3 sequence is CSLVGGDQETQYF. The CDR3 bases are TGCAGCCTCGTGGGAGGGGACCAAGAGACCCAGTACTTC. The rearrangement joins TRBV29-1 to TRBJ2-5; 7 nucleotides match TRBD2. The germline gives CDR1 SQVTM, CDR2 ANQGSEA. The CDR3 has 13 amino acids. The V gene end was trimmed by 8 bases and the J gene end by 0 bases; junction bases not matched to a gene: 6.